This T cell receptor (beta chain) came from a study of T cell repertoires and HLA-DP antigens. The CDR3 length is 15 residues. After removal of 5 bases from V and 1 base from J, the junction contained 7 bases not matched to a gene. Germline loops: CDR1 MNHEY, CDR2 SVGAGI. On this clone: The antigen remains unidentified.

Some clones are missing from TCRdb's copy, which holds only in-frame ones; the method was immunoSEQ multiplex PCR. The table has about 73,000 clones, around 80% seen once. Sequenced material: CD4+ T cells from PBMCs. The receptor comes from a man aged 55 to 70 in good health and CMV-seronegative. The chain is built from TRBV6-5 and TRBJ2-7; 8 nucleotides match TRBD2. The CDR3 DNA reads TGTGCCAGCAGTCGTACAGGGACTAGATCCTACGAGCAGTACGTC. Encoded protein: CASSRTGTRSYEQYV.